Given below is one T cell receptor (beta chain) in context. As yet, its antigen is unknown. This entry comes from a study of cytomegalovirus exposure and HLA in healthy donors. Overall study context: There were roughly 80 million unique TCRs (from HLA-typed donors) in an early data release.

Study-level results: Using the classifier, cytomegalovirus status was reportedly diagnosed with high specificity and sensitivity. V- and J-gene trimming in TCR beta was tied to a missense DCLRE1C variant by an analysis performed later. A later analysis showed TCR association rates differing by HLA locus, peaking at DRB1 and lowest at HLA-C.

The germline V gene has CDR1 GTSNPN and CDR2 SVGIG (reference sequence). The CDR3 has 14 residues. The germline V and J ends were trimmed by 0 bases and 4 bases, with 10 bases remaining between them. In the PCR, 60 Vbeta and 13 Jbeta primers were used. Profiling relied on immunoSEQ multiplex PCR, and the TCRdb table lists in-frame clones only, not all of them. Of 240,000 or so clones in the sample, 82% are singletons; the top ten hold roughly 5%. The chain recombines TRBV30 with TRBJ1-5; D call uncertain. This sequence was found in a woman between 35 and 50 years old in good health and CMV-seropositive. The sample was PBMCs. CDR3 sequence (DNA): TGTGCCTGGAGTGTAAGCGGGCTAAATCAGCCCCAGCATTTT. Its translation: CAWSVSGLNQPQHF.